Listed here are 9 T cell receptor beta chains from one sample, sequenced in a study of control samples from healthy donors and cancer patients. Assay used: immunoSEQ multiplex PCR; TCRdb lists only in-frame clones, some missing. This table has 250,000 to 300,000 clones, more than 65% appearing once. The specimen was PBMCs. The receptors come from a woman in her sixties with lung cancer.

This chain links TRBV2 with TRBJ2-7; TRBD2 agrees at 9 bases. The J segment lost 2 bases and the V segment lost 6 bases, leaving 5 bases of the junction unmatched. The CDR3 covers 14 residues. CDR1 is SNHLY and CDR2 is FYNNEI in the germline V gene. CDR3 protein: CASREASGTYEQYF. The CDR3 bases are TGTGCCAGCAGGGAGGCTAGCGGGACCTACGAGCAGTACTTC.

Here the CDR3 DNA reads TGTGCCAGCAGCGGACAGGGAAATGGCTACACCTTC. Protein: CASSGQGNGYTF. The V and J genes are TRBV5-5 and TRBJ1-2; 8 bases agree with TRBD1. V lost 4 bases and J lost 6; bases outside the gene matches: 2. The CDR3 has 12 residues. Per the germline V gene, CDR1 is SGHKS and CDR2 is YYEKEE (reference sequence).

The rearrangement uses TRBV5-1 and TRBJ1-1, with D unresolved. Germline V gene sequence: CDR1 SGHRS, CDR2 YFSETQ. V gave up 5 bases and J gave up 7 bases, with 12 bases separating them. This CDR3 has 12 residues. CDR3 nucleotide sequence: TGCGCCAGCAGGACGTTGGAGGGTGAAGCTTTCTTT. Its protein product is CASRTLEGEAFF.

The chain recombines TRBV2 with TRBJ2-7, with 10 nucleotides matching TRBD2. The CDR3 is 16 amino acids. Germline CDR1 is SNHLY and CDR2 is FYNNEI. The ends lost 3 bases at V and 6 bases at J; junction bases unmatched: 11. The DNA of the CDR3 is TGTGCCAGCAGTGAGGGGGTAGCGGGAGGAGTATCCGAGCAGTACTTC. The encoded protein is CASSEGVAGGVSEQYF.

V gene TRBV9 combines with J gene TRBJ1-3; TRBD1 aligns across 7 bases. CDR1 and CDR2 from the germline V gene are SGDLS and YYNGEE. The CDR3 loop spans 18 amino acids. V lost 0 bases, J lost 2 bases, and 11 bases stayed unmatched. CDR3 sequence reads: CASSVAQSGGQAGNTIYF. CDR3 nucleotide sequence: TGTGCCAGCAGCGTAGCACAATCAGGGGGTCAGGCTGGAAACACCATATATTTT.

V gene TRBV5-6 combines with J gene TRBJ1-3; TRBD1 might be the D (6 bases). The CDR3 totals 16 residues. CDR1 is SGHDT, CDR2 YYEEEE, per germline. V lost 2 bases to trimming and J lost 0 bases, with 12 bases between them. CDR3: CASSFDRRDSGNTIYF. CDR3 coding DNA: TGTGCCAGCAGCTTCGACAGGAGAGACTCTGGAAACACCATATATTTT.

The chain combines TRBV27 with TRBJ1-2, with D possibly matching TRBD1 (5 bases). V lost 5 bases to trimming and J lost 3 bases, with 13 bases between them. The CDR3 has 14 residues. The V gene's germline CDR1 is MNHEY and CDR2 SMNVEV (reference sequence). Here the CDR3 DNA reads TGTGCCAGCAGTAACCTGGGCAGGGACTATGGCTACACCTTC. Translated: CASSNLGRDYGYTF.

This chain joins TRBV6-6 and TRBJ2-1, with D possibly matching TRBD1 (6 bases). CDR3 length equals 15 residues. Trimming cost V 4 bases and J 8 bases, with 18 bases left between them. CDR1 and CDR2 (germline): MNHNY, SVGAGI (reference sequence). CDR3 in DNA: TGTGCCAGCAGTTCGGCACGCTTAAAGGGGGATGAGCAGTTCTTC. The encoded protein is CASSSARLKGDEQFF.

This clone showed up just once. This chain links TRBV5-1 with TRBJ2-5; D unclear. CDR3 length equals 13 residues. The germline gives CDR1 SGHRS, CDR2 YFSETQ. Trimming pared 0 bases from V and 4 bases from J, leaving 7 bases between. The CDR3 reads CASSLAKRETQYF. The CDR3 DNA is TGCGCCAGCAGCTTGGCCAAACGAGAGACCCAGTACTTC.